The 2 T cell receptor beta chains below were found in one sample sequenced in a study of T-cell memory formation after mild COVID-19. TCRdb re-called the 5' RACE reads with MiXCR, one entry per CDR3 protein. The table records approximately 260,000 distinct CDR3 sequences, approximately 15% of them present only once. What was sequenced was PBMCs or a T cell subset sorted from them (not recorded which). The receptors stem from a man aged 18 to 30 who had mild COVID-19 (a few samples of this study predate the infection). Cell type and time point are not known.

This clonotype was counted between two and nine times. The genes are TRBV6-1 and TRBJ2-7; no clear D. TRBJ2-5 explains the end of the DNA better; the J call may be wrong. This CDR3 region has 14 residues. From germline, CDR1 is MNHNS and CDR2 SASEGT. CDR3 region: CASSRAIGKETQYF. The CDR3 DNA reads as TGTGCCAGCAGTAGAGCTATCGGCAAAGAGACCCAGTACTTC.

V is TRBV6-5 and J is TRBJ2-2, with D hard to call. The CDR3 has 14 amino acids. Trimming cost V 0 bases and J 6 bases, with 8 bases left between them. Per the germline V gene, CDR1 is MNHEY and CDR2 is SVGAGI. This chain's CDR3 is CASSYSPKAGELFF. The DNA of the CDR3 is TGTGCCAGCAGTTACTCCCCGAAGGCCGGGGAGCTGTTTTTT.